This entry lists 17 T cell receptor beta chains sequenced from one sample in a study of blood T cells in healthy people across ages. Alongside a J-beta primer mix, a sample-barcoded 5' primer served in a second PCR lasting about 7 to 12 cycles. TCRdb re-analysed the 5' RACE reads in MiXCR, keeping a single row per CDR3 protein. The data show 780,000 or so distinct CDR3 sequences, roughly 50% seen once. Material for sequencing was blood. The source is an elderly man in good health.

This clonotype was seen a few times. At one end the junction does not follow the germline gene, possibly because of a read error. V is TRBV7-6 and J is TRBJ2-1; 8 bases map to TRBD1. The CDR3 totals 14 residues. Germline CDR1 and CDR2: SGHVS and FNYEAQ. The CDR3 nucleotides are TGTGCCGGCAGCTTACGTCAGGGGGCCGATGAGCAGTTCTTC. Its protein product is CAGSLRQGADEQFF.

The rearrangement uses TRBV28 and TRBJ2-7; 8 bases line up with TRBD2. The CDR3 has 15 amino acids. V trimming: 8 bases; J trimming: 1 base; junction bases outside the gene matches: 10. Germline lookup yields CDR1 MDHEN and CDR2 SYDVKM. This chain's CDR3 is CASLDGRGSSYEQYF. The CDR3 coding sequence is TGTGCCAGCCTCGACGGGAGGGGTTCATCCTACGAGCAGTACTTC. The whole variable domain, remainder taken from reference TRBV28 and TRBJ2-7, is DVKVTQSSRYLVKRTGEKVFLECVQDMDHENMFWYRQDPGLGLRLIYFSYDVKMKEKGDIPEGYSVSREKKERFSLILESASTNQTSMYLCASLDGRGSSYEQYFGPGTRLTVT.

The chain couples TRBV10-3 to TRBJ2-7, with no clear D. The CDR3 has 15 residues. The ends were cut back, 3 bases at V and 3 bases at J, with 15 bases in the middle. The germline CDR1 and CDR2 sequences are ENHRY and SYGVKD. CDR3 sequence: CAISDLQTKIYEQYF. CDR3 bases: TGTGCCATCAGTGATCTACAGACAAAGATCTACGAGCAGTACTTC.

This clonotype has only a few counts. The V call is TRBV24-1, the J call TRBJ1-2; TRBD1 matches 8 bases. The V gene's germline CDR1 is KGHDR and CDR2 SFDVKD. The CDR3 extends over 14 amino acids. The V gene end was trimmed by 4 bases and the J gene end by 8 bases; junction bases not matched to a gene: 8. CDR3 nucleotide sequence: TGTGCCACCAGTGAGGATGGACAGGGCCAAGGCTACACCTTC. Protein product: CATSEDGQGQGYTF.

The chain has TRBV7-2 and TRBJ2-7; the match to TRBD1 covers 8 bases. The CDR3 extends over 14 amino acids. Germline-derived CDR1 and CDR2 are SGHTA and FQGNSA. Unmatched junction bases numbered 5, after V lost 5 bases and J lost 2 bases. CDR3 in amino acids: CASSLYRGAYEQYF. CDR3 sequence (DNA): TGTGCCAGCAGCCTGTACAGGGGGGCCTACGAGCAGTACTTC.

The chain carries TRBV7-2 and TRBJ2-3, with 13 bases aligning to TRBD2. Germline V gene data show CDR1 as SGHTA and CDR2 as FQGNSA. The V gene end was trimmed by 3 bases and the J gene end by 14 bases; junction bases not matched to a gene: 17. The CDR3 sequence is 17 residues long. As DNA, the CDR3 is TGTGCCAGCAGCTTCCCAGGACTAGCGGGAGCACACAGATACGCGTATTTT. Protein sequence: CASSFPGLAGAHRYAYF.

This clonotype was observed once. Here the CDR3 reads CASSSAGEDYGYTF. The CDR3 nucleotides are TGCGCCAGCAGCTCTGCAGGGGAGGACTATGGCTACACCTTC. The V call is TRBV5-1, the J call TRBJ1-2; maybe TRBD1 (6 bases). The CDR3 runs to 14 residues. Germline loops: CDR1 SGHRS, CDR2 YFSETQ. V lost 3 bases to trimming and J lost 3 bases, with 12 bases between them.

In its sample, this clonotype was seen a few times. The DNA for the CDR3 is TGTGCCAGCAGAATACTAGCGGGAGGCGAGCAGTACTTC. This codes for CASRILAGGEQYF. The J gene is TRBJ2-7, the V gene TRBV7-9, with 12 bases matching TRBD2. This CDR3 is 13 amino acids long. The V and J ends lost 6 bases and 6 bases, in that order; junction bases with no gene match: 3. CDR1 SEHNR and CDR2 FQNEAQ come from the germline V gene (reference sequence).

This clonotype was detected a few times. This chain connects TRBV7-2 to TRBJ2-5, with 10 bases matching TRBD2. V gave up 4 bases and J gave up 5 bases; unmatched junction bases: 16. The CDR3 consists of 18 residues. Germline loops: CDR1 SGHTA, CDR2 FQGNSA. CDR3 nucleotides: TGTGCCAGCAGCTCAGGGAATGCACCGGGACTAGCGACGGAGACCCAGTACTTC. Translation: CASSSGNAPGLATETQYF.

The gene calls are TRBV27 and TRBJ2-1; D perhaps matches TRBD1 (6 bases). CDR1 is MNHEY, CDR2 SMNVEV, per germline (reference sequence). Trimming stripped 4 bases from V and 0 bases from J, with 16 bases between. The CDR3 loop spans 17 amino acids. Here the CDR3 DNA reads TGTGCCAGCAGTTACCCCCGGACAGAGGGCTCCTACAATGAGCAGTTCTTC. This codes for CASSYPRTEGSYNEQFF.

The V call is TRBV5-1, the J call TRBJ2-3, with D perhaps TRBD2 (6 bases). The CDR3 has 15 residues. Germline assignment: CDR1 SGHRS and CDR2 YFSETQ. Trimming removed 0 bases from V and 1 base from J, with 9 bases in between. CDR3 sequence (DNA): TGCGCCAGCAGCTTGGATGGGACTGGCACAGATACGCAGTATTTT. This codes for CASSLDGTGTDTQYF.

Comment on this clonotype: At one boundary the junction diverges from the germline segment, which might be a read error. The CDR3 bases are TGCGCCAGCAGCCTTCGAGCAACTAATGAAGAACTGTTTTTT. Its protein is CASSLRATNEELFF. The rearrangement joins TRBV4-1 to TRBJ1-4, with D unclear. The CDR3 length is 14 residues. In germline, CDR1 is MGHRA, CDR2 YSYEKL.

Details on this clonotype: Because the CDR3's place on the DNA is in doubt, the DNA is left out and the CDR3 is given as listed by TCRdb. V and J are TRBV10-3 and TRBJ2-1; TRBD2 reflects the table's D call only, with no check against the DNA. Inclusive of both ends, the CDR3 amounts to 13 amino acids. Per the germline V gene, CDR1 is ENHRY and CDR2 is SYGVKD. CDR3: CAISRDFGNEQFF.

The chain recombines TRBV9 with TRBJ2-1, with a weak D call TRBD2 (6 bases). Germline V gives CDR1 SGDLS, CDR2 YYNGEE. The germline V and J ends were trimmed by 2 bases and 9 bases, with 15 bases remaining between them. The CDR3 is 14 residues long. This chain's CDR3 is CASSVDRGTGEQFF. CDR3 DNA sequence: TGTGCCAGCAGCGTCGACCGGGGGACCGGTGAGCAGTTCTTC.

CDR3 amino acids: CASSGRLAGGPVMHEQYF. CDR3 DNA sequence: TGTGCCAGCAGTGGACGACTAGCGGGAGGGCCAGTGATGCACGAGCAGTACTTC. The V call is TRBV25-1, the J call TRBJ2-1; 14 bases fit TRBD2. The J call is doubtful: the DNA matches TRBJ2-7 better. The germline V gene encodes CDR1 MGHDK and CDR2 SYGVNS. CDR3 length equals 18 residues.

V usage is TRBV29-1 and J usage is TRBJ2-6, with D hard to call. This CDR3 region has 14 residues. Deletions cut 6 bases from V and 0 bases from J, with 9 bases between. Germline CDR1 is SQVTM and CDR2 is ANQGSEA. Here the CDR3 DNA reads TGCAGCGTCACACACGGCTCTGGGGCCAACGTCCTGACTTTC. Translated, it gives CSVTHGSGANVLTF.

The chain joins TRBV27 to TRBJ2-1, with TRBD2 matching 14 bases. The CDR3 length is 16 residues. Germline lookup yields CDR1 MNHEY and CDR2 SMNVEV (reference sequence). V shed 5 bases and J 8 bases; nucleotides not matched to a gene: 8. CDR3 region: CASSHGTSGSRDEQFF. DNA of the CDR3: TGTGCCAGCAGTCATGGGACTAGCGGGAGTCGGGATGAGCAGTTCTTC.